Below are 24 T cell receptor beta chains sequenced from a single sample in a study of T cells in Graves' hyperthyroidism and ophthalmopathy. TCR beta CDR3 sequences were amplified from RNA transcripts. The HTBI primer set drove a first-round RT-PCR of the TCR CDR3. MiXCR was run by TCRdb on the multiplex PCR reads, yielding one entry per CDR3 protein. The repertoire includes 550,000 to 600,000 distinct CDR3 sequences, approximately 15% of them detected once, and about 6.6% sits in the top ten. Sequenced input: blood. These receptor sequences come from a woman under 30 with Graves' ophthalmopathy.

The CDR3: CASSPLAAGSTNEQFF. The CDR3 region has the DNA TGTGCCAGCTCACCTTTAGCGGCAGGGAGTACCAATGAGCAGTTCTTC. The chain has TRBV18 and TRBJ2-1, with a weak D call TRBD2 (6 bases). This CDR3 contains 16 residues. Trimming left V 3 bases short and J 6 bases short, with 18 bases between. The germline V gene encodes CDR1 KGHSH and CDR2 LQKENI.

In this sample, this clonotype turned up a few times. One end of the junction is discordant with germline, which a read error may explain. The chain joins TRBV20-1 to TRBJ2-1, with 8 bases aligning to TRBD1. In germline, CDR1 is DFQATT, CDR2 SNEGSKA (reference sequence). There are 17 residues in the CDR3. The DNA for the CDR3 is TGCAGTGCTAGAGTATCTACCGGACAGGGAGCCTACAATGAGCGGTTCTTC. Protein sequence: CSARVSTGQGAYNERFF.

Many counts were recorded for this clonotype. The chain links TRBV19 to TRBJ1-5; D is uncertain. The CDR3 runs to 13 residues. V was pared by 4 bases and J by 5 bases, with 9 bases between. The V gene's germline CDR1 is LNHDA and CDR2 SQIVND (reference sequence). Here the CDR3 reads CASSSNRDQPQHF. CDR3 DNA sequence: TGTGCCAGTAGTAGCAACAGAGATCAGCCCCAGCATTTT.

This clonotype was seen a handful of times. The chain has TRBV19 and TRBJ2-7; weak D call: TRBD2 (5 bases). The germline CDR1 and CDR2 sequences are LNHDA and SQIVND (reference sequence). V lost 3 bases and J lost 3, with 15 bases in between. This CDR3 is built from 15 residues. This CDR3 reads CASSISGNGIYEQYF. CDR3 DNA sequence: TGTGCCAGTAGTATTTCGGGTAACGGGATCTACGAGCAGTACTTC.

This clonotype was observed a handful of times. CDR3 amino acids: CSARAGGYMNTEAFF. The CDR3 DNA is TGCAGTGCTAGGGCAGGGGGGTACATGAACACTGAAGCTTTCTTT. The gene calls are TRBV20-1 and TRBJ1-1; 7 bases map to TRBD1. After removal of 3 bases from V and 0 bases from J, the junction contained 7 bases not matched to a gene. This CDR3 has 15 amino acids. The germline V gene has CDR1 DFQATT and CDR2 SNEGSKA (reference sequence).

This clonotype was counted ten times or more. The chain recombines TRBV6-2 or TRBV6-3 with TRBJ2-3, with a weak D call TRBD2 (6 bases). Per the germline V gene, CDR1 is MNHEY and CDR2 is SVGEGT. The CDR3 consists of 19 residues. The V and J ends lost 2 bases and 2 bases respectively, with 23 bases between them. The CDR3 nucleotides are TGTGCCAGCAGTTACCCACCCTTTGGCGGGACGGAAAACACAGATACGCAGTATTTT. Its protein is CASSYPPFGGTENTDTQYF.

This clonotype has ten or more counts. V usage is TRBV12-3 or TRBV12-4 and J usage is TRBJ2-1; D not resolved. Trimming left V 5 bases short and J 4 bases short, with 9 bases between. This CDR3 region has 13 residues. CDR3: CASSAGRYNEQFF. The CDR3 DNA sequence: TGTGCCAGCAGTGCAGGTCGGTACAATGAGCAGTTCTTC.

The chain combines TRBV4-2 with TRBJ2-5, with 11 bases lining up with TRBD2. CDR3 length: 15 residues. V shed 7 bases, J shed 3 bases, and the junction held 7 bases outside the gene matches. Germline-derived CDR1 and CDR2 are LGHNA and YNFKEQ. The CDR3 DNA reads TGTGCCAGCAAGCCTTTGACTAGCGGGGAAGAGACCCAGTACTTC. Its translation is CASKPLTSGEETQYF.

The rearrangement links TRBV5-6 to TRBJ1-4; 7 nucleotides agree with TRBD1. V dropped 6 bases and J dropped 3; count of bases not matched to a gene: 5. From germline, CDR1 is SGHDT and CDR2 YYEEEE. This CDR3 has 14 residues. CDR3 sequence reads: CASTPGQPNEKLFF. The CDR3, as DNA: TGTGCCAGCACCCCGGGACAGCCTAATGAAAAACTGTTTTTT.

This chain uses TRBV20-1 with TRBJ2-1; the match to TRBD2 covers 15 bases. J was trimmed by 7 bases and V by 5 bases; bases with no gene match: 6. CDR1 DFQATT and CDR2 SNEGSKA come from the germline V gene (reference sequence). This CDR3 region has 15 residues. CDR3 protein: CSAPPGLAGGNEQFF. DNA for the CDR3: TGCAGTGCTCCTCCGGGACTAGCGGGGGGTAATGAGCAGTTCTTC.

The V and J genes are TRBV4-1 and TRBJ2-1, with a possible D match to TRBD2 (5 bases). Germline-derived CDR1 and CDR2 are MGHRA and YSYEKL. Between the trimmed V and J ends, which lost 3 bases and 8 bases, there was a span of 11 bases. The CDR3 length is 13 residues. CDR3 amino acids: CASSHVLGDEQFF. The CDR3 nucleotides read TGCGCCAGCAGCCACGTACTAGGTGATGAGCAGTTCTTC.

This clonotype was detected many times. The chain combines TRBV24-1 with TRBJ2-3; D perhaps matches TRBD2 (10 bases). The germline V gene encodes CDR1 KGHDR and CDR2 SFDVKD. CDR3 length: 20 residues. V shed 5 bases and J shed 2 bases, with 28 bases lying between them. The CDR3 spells CATSGRTGDKAGGDTDTQYF. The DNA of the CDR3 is TGTGCCACCAGTGGGCGGACAGGGGATAAAGCGGGGGGGGACACAGATACGCAGTATTTT.

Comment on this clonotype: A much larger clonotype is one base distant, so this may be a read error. CDR3 DNA: TGTGCCAGCAGTTTTGCGGTTAGCTACGAGCATTACTTC. Its translation is CASSFAVSYEHYF. The V call is TRBV28, the J call TRBJ2-7; D gene uncertain. The CDR3 spans 13 residues. Germline-derived CDR1 and CDR2 are MDHEN and SYDVKM. The full variable domain, completed using reference TRBV28 and TRBJ2-7, is DVKVTQSSRYLVKRTGEKVFLECVQDMDHENMFWYRQDPGLGLRLIYFSYDVKMKEKGDIPEGYSVSREKKERFSLILESASTNQTSMYLCASSFAVSYEHYFGPGTRLTVT.

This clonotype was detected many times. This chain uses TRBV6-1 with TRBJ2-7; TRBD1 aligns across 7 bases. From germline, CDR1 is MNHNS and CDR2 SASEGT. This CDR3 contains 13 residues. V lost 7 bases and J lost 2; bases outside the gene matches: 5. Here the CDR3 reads CASNDRATYEQYF. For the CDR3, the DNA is TGTGCCAGCAATGACAGGGCCACCTACGAGCAGTACTTC.

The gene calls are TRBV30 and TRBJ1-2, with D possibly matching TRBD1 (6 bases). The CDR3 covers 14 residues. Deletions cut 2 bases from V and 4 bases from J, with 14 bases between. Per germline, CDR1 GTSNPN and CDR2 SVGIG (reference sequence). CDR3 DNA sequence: TGTGCCTGGAGTCTGAAGGGGGGTGGCTATGGCTACACCTTC. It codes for CAWSLKGGGYGYTF.

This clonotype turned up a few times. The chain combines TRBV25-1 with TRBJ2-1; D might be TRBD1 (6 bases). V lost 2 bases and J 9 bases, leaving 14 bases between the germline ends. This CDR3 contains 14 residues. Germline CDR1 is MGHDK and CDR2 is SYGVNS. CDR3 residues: CASSEMGHTGEQFF. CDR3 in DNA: TGTGCCAGCAGTGAAATGGGACACACTGGTGAGCAGTTCTTC.

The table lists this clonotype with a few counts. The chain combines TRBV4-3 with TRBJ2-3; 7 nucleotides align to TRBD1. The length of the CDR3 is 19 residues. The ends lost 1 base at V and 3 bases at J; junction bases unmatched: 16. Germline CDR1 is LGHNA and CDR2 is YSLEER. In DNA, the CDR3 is TGCGCCAGCAGCCAAGCAGCAGTACTAGAGGACAGGTCAACAGATACGCAGTATTTT. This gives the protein CASSQAAVLEDRSTDTQYF.

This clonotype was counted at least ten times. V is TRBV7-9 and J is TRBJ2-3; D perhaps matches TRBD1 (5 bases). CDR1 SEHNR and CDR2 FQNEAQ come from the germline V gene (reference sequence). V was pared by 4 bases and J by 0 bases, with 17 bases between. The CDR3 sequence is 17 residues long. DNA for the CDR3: TGTGCCAGCAGCTCGACAGACTTGGGATTTAGCACAGATACGCAGTATTTT. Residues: CASSSTDLGFSTDTQYF.

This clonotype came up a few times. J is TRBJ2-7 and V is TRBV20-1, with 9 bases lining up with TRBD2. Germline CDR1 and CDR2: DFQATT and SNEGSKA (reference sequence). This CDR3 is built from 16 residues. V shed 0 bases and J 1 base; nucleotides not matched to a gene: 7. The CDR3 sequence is CSARDLPSGTSYEQYF. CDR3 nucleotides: TGCAGTGCTAGAGATCTTCCTAGCGGGACTTCCTACGAGCAGTACTTC.

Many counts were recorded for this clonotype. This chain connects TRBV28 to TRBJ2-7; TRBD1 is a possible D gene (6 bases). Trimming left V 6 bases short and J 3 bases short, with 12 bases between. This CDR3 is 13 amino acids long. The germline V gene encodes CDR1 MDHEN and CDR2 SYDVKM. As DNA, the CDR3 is TGTGCCAGCAGAACAGGGCGCTTCTACGAGCAGTACTTC. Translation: CASRTGRFYEQYF.

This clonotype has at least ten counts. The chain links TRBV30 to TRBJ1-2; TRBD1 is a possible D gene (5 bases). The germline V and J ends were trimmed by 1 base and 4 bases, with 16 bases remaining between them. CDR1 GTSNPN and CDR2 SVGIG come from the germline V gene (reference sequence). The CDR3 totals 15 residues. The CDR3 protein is CAWSGGVFPVYGYTF. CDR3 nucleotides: TGTGCCTGGAGTGGGGGGGTGTTCCCGGTCTATGGCTACACCTTC.

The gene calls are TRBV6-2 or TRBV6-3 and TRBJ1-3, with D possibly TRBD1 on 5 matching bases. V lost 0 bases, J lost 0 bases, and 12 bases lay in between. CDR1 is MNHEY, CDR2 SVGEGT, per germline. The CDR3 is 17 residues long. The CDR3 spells CASSYSSRAFSGNTIYF. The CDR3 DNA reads TGTGCCAGCAGTTACTCGTCCAGGGCCTTCTCTGGAAACACCATATATTTT.

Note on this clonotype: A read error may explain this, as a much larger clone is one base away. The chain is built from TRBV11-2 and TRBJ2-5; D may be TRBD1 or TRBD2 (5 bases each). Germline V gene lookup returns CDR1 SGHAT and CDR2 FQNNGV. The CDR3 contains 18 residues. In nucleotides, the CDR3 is TGTGCCAGCAGCTTAGATCCTACAGGAGGCTTATCTCAAGAGGCCCAGTACTTC. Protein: CASSLDPTGGLSQEAQYF.

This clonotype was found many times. CDR3 in amino acids: CAWSVERYNEQFF. Written as DNA, the CDR3 is TGTGCCTGGAGTGTTGAGCGCTACAATGAGCAGTTCTTC. This rearrangement joins TRBV30 to TRBJ2-1; no reliable D call. V gave up 0 bases and J gave up 3 bases, with 6 bases separating them. Germline-derived CDR1 and CDR2 are GTSNPN and SVGIG (reference sequence). The CDR3 sequence is 13 residues long.